This T cell receptor (beta chain) was observed in a study of regulatory T cells in long-lasting Graves disease. This clonotype was seen repeatedly, ten times or more. Its antigen is still unknown. Investigators prepared the TCR beta libraries by applying iRepertoire HTBI primers and Arm-PCR of CDR3 regions. Via MiXCR, TCRdb re-called the multiplex PCR reads, giving one row per CDR3 protein. Here the sample spans about 210,000 distinct CDR3 sequences, 15% to 20% being singletons. The time point denotes: newly diagnosed GD, antithyroid drugs for less than 3 months. PBMC-derived RNA was used for the TCR library. Notes on the study in general: Relative to newly diagnosed Graves' patients, persistent ones had lower TCR diversity.

The same data also contributed to another study, on T cells in Graves' hyperthyroidism and ophthalmopathy.

The material was peripheral blood mononuclear cells (PBMCs), obtained at new diagnosis, from a patient treated with antithyroid drugs. This clonotype originated in a woman in her 30s with Graves disease.

The CDR3 loop is CASSESGISYNEQFF. The DNA for the CDR3 is TGTGCCAGCAGCGAGAGCGGGATCTCCTACAATGAGCAGTTCTTC. This chain connects TRBV9 to TRBJ2-1; the match to TRBD2 covers 7 bases. Germline V gene sequence: CDR1 SGDLS, CDR2 YYNGEE. This CDR3 contains 15 residues. V lost 3 bases to trimming and J lost 0 bases; unmatched junction nucleotides: 3.